This entry lists 28 T cell receptor beta chains sequenced from one sample in a study. TCRdb re-analysed the 5' RACE reads in MiXCR, keeping a single row per CDR3 protein. The sample contains 4,000 to 5,000 distinct CDR3 sequences, about 69% of which appear only once. The sorted Tregs were CD4+CD25+CD127-/low cells. Sample: Tregs sorted from blood. The receptors here all came from a female donor with breast cancer.

The genes are TRBV4-1 and TRBJ2-5; no clear D. The CDR3 sequence is 13 residues long. Germline CDR1 reads MGHRA; CDR2 reads YSYEKL. Trimming cost V 4 bases and J 5 bases, with 11 bases left between them. The CDR3 here is CASSRVAEETQYF. CDR3 nucleotide sequence: TGCGCCAGCAGCCGGGTGGCGGAGGAGACCCAGTACTTC.

V gene TRBV7-9 combines with J gene TRBJ2-1; TRBD2 matches at 8 bases. The germline V gene encodes CDR1 SEHNR and CDR2 FQNEAQ (reference sequence). The CDR3 is 14 amino acids. The ends lost 7 bases at V and 7 bases at J; junction bases unmatched: 9. The CDR3 loop reads CASTPSGSVNEQFF. The CDR3 nucleotides are TGTGCCAGCACACCGAGCGGGAGTGTGAATGAGCAGTTCTTC.

CDR3 sequence reads: CASSQGEGLPHEQYF. The CDR3 bases are TGCGCCAGCAGCCAAGGCGAGGGACTACCCCACGAGCAGTACTTC. This chain joins TRBV4-1 and TRBJ2-7; TRBD2 aligns across 7 bases. CDR3 length: 15 residues. V lost 1 base to trimming and J lost 5 bases; unmatched junction nucleotides: 8. Germline V gene sequence: CDR1 MGHRA, CDR2 YSYEKL.

The count of this clonotype is one. The rearrangement links TRBV7-3 to TRBJ2-1; weak D call: TRBD2 (7 bases). The CDR3 sequence is 16 residues long. Trimming removed 5 bases from V and 8 bases from J, with 22 bases in between. Germline V CDR1 and CDR2: SGHTA, FQGTGA. The CDR3 here is CASSPRGGLAGYEQFF. The CDR3, as DNA: TGTGCCAGCAGCCCTAGGGGGGGTTTGGCTGGCTATGAGCAGTTCTTC.

Regarding this clonotype: One junction end does not reproduce the germline sequence, and a read error may be involved. The chain couples TRBV5-1 to TRBJ2-5; 9 bases align to TRBD1. This CDR3 spans 14 amino acids. CDR1 and CDR2 from the germline V gene are SGHRS and YFSETQ. The CDR3 here is CASSLGTGRETQYF. The CDR3 DNA reads TGCGCCAGCAGTTTGGGGACAGGGCGAGAGACCCAGTACTTC.

The chain links TRBV12-3 or TRBV12-4 to TRBJ2-7; possibly TRBD2 for D (6 bases). The CDR3 sequence is 15 residues long. Trimming cost V 5 bases and J 0 bases, with 14 bases left between them. CDR3 DNA sequence: TGTGCCAGCAGTACCCGGGACGGGAGCTCCTACGAGCAGTACTTC. Amino acids: CASSTRDGSSYEQYF.

The V and J genes are TRBV15 and TRBJ2-3; D tentatively fits TRBD1 or TRBD2 (5 bases each). V was clipped by 4 bases and J by 5 bases, with 16 bases between them. Germline CDR1 reads LNHNV; CDR2 reads YYDKDF (reference sequence). The CDR3 is made up of 15 amino acids. The CDR3 spells CATSTRARDQDTQYF. The CDR3 DNA sequence: TGTGCCACCAGCACCCGGGCCAGGGACCAAGATACGCAGTATTTT.

This rearrangement joins TRBV20-1 to TRBJ2-7, with TRBD2 matching over 11 bases. Germline V gives CDR1 DFQATT, CDR2 SNEGSKA (reference sequence). V was pared by 0 bases and J by 3 bases, with 7 bases of the junction left unmatched. The CDR3 totals 16 residues. The CDR3 DNA reads TGCAGTGCTAGAGACCCTACTAGCGGGAGTCTCTACGAGCAGTACTTC. This sequence encodes CSARDPTSGSLYEQYF.

Only a few counts were recorded for this clonotype. This rearrangement joins TRBV5-1 to TRBJ2-1, with D perhaps TRBD1 (6 bases). V was clipped by 4 bases and J by 3 bases, with 8 bases between them. The CDR3 has 13 residues. CDR1 is SGHRS, CDR2 YFSETQ, per germline. Written as DNA, the CDR3 is TGCGCCAGCAGCGAGGACAGCTACAATGAGCAGTTCTTC. Its translation is CASSEDSYNEQFF. The whole variable domain, remainder taken from reference TRBV5-1 and TRBJ2-1, is KAGVTQTPRYLIKTRGQQVTLSCSPISGHRSVSWYQQTPGQGLQFLFEYFSETQRNKGNFPGRFSGRQFSNSRSEMNVSTLELGDSALYLCASSEDSYNEQFFGPGTRLTVL.

The chain is built from TRBV10-1 and TRBJ2-2; 8 nucleotides match TRBD1. V gave up 10 bases and J gave up 3 bases; unmatched junction bases: 4. There are 13 residues in the CDR3. Germline CDR1 reads WNHNN; CDR2 reads SYGVQD (reference sequence). This CDR3 reads CATTDRDTGELFF. The CDR3 DNA reads TGCGCCACCACGGACAGGGACACCGGGGAGCTGTTTTTT.

The V call is TRBV29-1, the J call TRBJ1-1; 7 bases match TRBD1. This CDR3 has 14 amino acids. The junction had 6 bases not matched to a gene; V was cut back by 5 bases and J by 0 bases. CDR1 and CDR2 (germline): SQVTM, ANQGSEA. CDR3 DNA sequence: TGCAGCGTTCCAACCGACAGGGTGAACACTGAAGCTTTCTTT. Amino acids: CSVPTDRVNTEAFF.

The J gene is TRBJ2-1, the V gene TRBV18; 7 positions match TRBD2. Trimming at V came to 2 bases and at J to 7 bases, leaving 8 bases not matched to a gene. The CDR3 sequence is 15 residues long. CDR1 and CDR2 (germline): KGHSH, LQKENI. Written as DNA, the CDR3 is TGTGCCAGCTCACCAGTTGAAGCGGGAAGGAATGAGCAGTTCTTC. Translating gives CASSPVEAGRNEQFF.

This clonotype was observed a few times. The chain has TRBV7-6 and TRBJ2-4; D gene uncertain. The CDR3 is made up of 15 amino acids. Germline V lookup: CDR1 SGHVS, CDR2 FNYEAQ. The V and J ends lost 0 bases and 0 bases respectively, with 6 bases between them. The CDR3 region has the DNA TGTGCCAGCAGCTTAGCATGGGGAGCCAAAAACATTCAGTACTTC. This encodes CASSLAWGAKNIQYF.

Only one count was recorded for this clonotype. The V and J genes are TRBV7-2 and TRBJ2-3, with 11 bases that match TRBD2. Germline V gene sequence: CDR1 SGHTA, CDR2 FQGNSA. CDR3 length equals 19 residues. The junction had 12 bases not matched to a gene; V was cut back by 2 bases and J by 2 bases. In DNA, the CDR3 is TGTGCCAGCAGCTTACCTCGGAAACTAGCGGGGGCAGACACAGATACGCAGTATTTT. This codes for CASSLPRKLAGADTDTQYF.

V usage is TRBV5-1 and J usage is TRBJ2-1, with D perhaps matching TRBD1 (5 bases). Trimming left V 4 bases short and J 5 bases short, with 13 bases between. Germline V gives CDR1 SGHRS, CDR2 YFSETQ. The length of the CDR3 is 14 residues. CDR3 sequence: CASSATQGNNEQFF. The CDR3 DNA sequence: TGCGCCAGCAGCGCGACTCAGGGAAACAATGAGCAGTTCTTC.

CDR3 residues: CASSPTSGDTGELFF. CDR3 nucleotides: TGCGCCAGCAGCCCAACTAGCGGGGACACCGGGGAGCTGTTTTTT. The chain joins TRBV5-1 to TRBJ2-2; 10 positions match TRBD2. The CDR3 is made up of 15 amino acids. The germline V gene encodes CDR1 SGHRS and CDR2 YFSETQ. With 4 bases clipped from V and 3 bases from J, the junction kept 3 bases outside the gene matches.

The CDR3 reads CASSYSNANSYNEQFF. CDR3 DNA: TGTGCCAGCAGTTACTCGAACGCGAACTCCTACAATGAGCAGTTCTTC. The chain couples TRBV6-5 to TRBJ2-1, with no clear D. Germline loops: CDR1 MNHEY, CDR2 SVGAGI. There are 16 residues in the CDR3. Trimming cost V 0 bases and J 0 bases, with 9 bases left between them.

This clonotype occurred once. The V gene is TRBV3-1, the J gene TRBJ2-7, with D possibly matching TRBD1 (6 bases). V lost 2 bases and J 3 bases, leaving 11 bases between the germline ends. The germline gives CDR1 LGHDT, CDR2 YNNKEL (reference sequence). The CDR3 length is 14 residues. CDR3 DNA sequence: TGTGCCAGCAGCCAAAGTACAGGGAGCTACGAGCAGTACTTC. As protein: CASSQSTGSYEQYF.

The rearrangement links TRBV5-1 to TRBJ2-1; TRBD2 aligns across 10 bases. Germline values: CDR1 SGHRS, CDR2 YFSETQ. J gave up 4 bases and V 4 bases, and 8 bases lay outside the gene matches. The CDR3 is 16 residues long. The CDR3 DNA reads as TGCGCCAGCAGCCCAACCGGGACTAGCGTGTACAATGAGCAGTTCTTC. Translated: CASSPTGTSVYNEQFF.

The CDR3 region is CASSLGTYEQYF. In DNA, the CDR3 is TGCGCCAGCAGCTTGGGAACCTACGAGCAGTACTTC. V is TRBV5-1 and J is TRBJ2-7; D remains ambiguous. Trimming stripped 0 bases from V and 2 bases from J, with 3 bases between. Per germline, CDR1 SGHRS and CDR2 YFSETQ. The CDR3 consists of 12 residues.

The chain's CDR3 is CASSGWGFATNEKLFF. Written as DNA, the CDR3 is TGTGCCAGCTCCGGATGGGGGTTTGCAACTAATGAAAAACTGTTTTTT. This rearrangement joins TRBV7-6 to TRBJ1-4; TRBD1 is a possible D gene (5 bases). The germline CDR1 and CDR2 sequences are SGHVS and FNYEAQ. The V end lost 8 bases, the J end lost 0 bases, and 16 bases lay between the germline ends. This CDR3 region has 16 residues.

This sequence joins TRBV4-2 and TRBJ2-7, with TRBD2 matching 13 bases. Germline V gene sequence: CDR1 LGHNA, CDR2 YNFKEQ. Losses at the gene ends were 0 bases for V and 7 bases for J; bases not matched to a gene: 12. CDR3 length: 18 residues. The CDR3 protein is CASSQELAGGPAMEEQYF. The CDR3 DNA sequence: TGTGCCAGCAGCCAAGAACTAGCGGGAGGGCCCGCGATGGAAGAGCAGTACTTC.

The chain combines TRBV7-2 with TRBJ2-7, with 10 bases identical to TRBD1. Per the germline V gene, CDR1 is SGHTA and CDR2 is FQGNSA. V gave up 2 bases and J gave up 6 bases; unmatched junction bases: 4. The CDR3 consists of 14 residues. CDR3 in DNA: TGTGCCAGCAGCTTAAGACAGGGGGCAGTCGAGCAGTACTTC. Protein: CASSLRQGAVEQYF.

V usage is TRBV15 and J usage is TRBJ2-7; 12 bases fit TRBD1. The CDR3 covers 14 residues. J lost 7 bases, V lost 6 bases, and 7 bases had no gene match. Germline lookup yields CDR1 LNHNV and CDR2 YYDKDF (reference sequence). The CDR3 here is CATSRDRGQWEQYF. Here the CDR3 DNA reads TGTGCCACCAGTAGGGACAGGGGGCAGTGGGAGCAGTACTTC.

The gene calls are TRBV10-2 and TRBJ2-2; D may be TRBD2 (7 bases). Germline CDR1 is WSHSY and CDR2 is SAAADI. This CDR3 is built from 13 residues. The ends were cut back, 8 bases at V and 7 bases at J, with 14 bases in the middle. CDR3 DNA: TGCGCCAGCGGGGGGGCTTTTAGCGGGGAGCTGTTTTTT. It encodes CASGGAFSGELFF.

The V call is TRBV9, the J call TRBJ2-5, with TRBD1 as a possible D gene (6 bases). CDR1 is SGDLS and CDR2 is YYNGEE in the germline V gene. V lost 4 bases and J 4 bases, leaving 17 bases between the germline ends. This CDR3 comprises 15 residues. The CDR3 nucleotides are TGTGCCAGCAGCTTTACAGGGAACGGTTTAGAGACCCAGTACTTC. Amino acids: CASSFTGNGLETQYF.

Notes on this clonotype: Mismatch with germline at one junction end may stem from a read error. V usage is TRBV7-6 and J usage is TRBJ2-1; 9 bases align to TRBD1. Germline loops: CDR1 SGHVS, CDR2 FNYEAQ. This CDR3 has 16 amino acids. CDR3 protein: CASSSGQGVFYNEQFF. The CDR3 DNA reads as TGTGCCAGCAGCTCGGGACAGGGAGTATTCTACAATGAACAGTTCTTC.

The V call is TRBV6-1, the J call TRBJ2-1; D not certain. This CDR3 has 16 amino acids. The germline CDR1 and CDR2 sequences are MNHNS and SASEGT. With 3 bases removed from V and 0 bases from J, the gap between germline ends came to 12 bases. In DNA form, the CDR3 reads TGTGCCAGCAGTGACGCCCGGTCCCGCTCCTACAATGAGCAGTTCTTC. Translation gives CASSDARSRSYNEQFF.